These 10 T cell receptor beta chains share one sample of origin, sequenced in a study of PD-1 blockade in classical Hodgkin lymphoma. Following autologous stem cell transplantation, relapse occurred in every patient, and exposure to brentuximab vedotin varied. Some clones are missing from TCRdb's copy, which holds only in-frame ones; the method was immunoSEQ multiplex PCR. The table records approximately 34,000 clones, approximately 82% of them present only once. The material was peripheral blood mononuclear cells (PBMCs), obtained before the second cycle of nivolumab. Every receptor here comes from a human donor with classical Hodgkin lymphoma.

This chain connects TRBV2 to TRBJ2-1; no reliable D call. The germline V and J ends were trimmed by 6 bases and 4 bases, with 4 bases remaining between them. The V gene's germline CDR1 is SNHLY and CDR2 FYNNEI. The CDR3 runs to 11 residues. In DNA form, the CDR3 reads TGTGCCAGCAGCCGTTACAATGAGCAGTTCTTC. Its translation: CASSRYNEQFF. The full variable domain, its missing parts supplied by reference TRBV2 and TRBJ2-1, is EPEVTQTPSHQVTQMGQEVILRCVPISNHLYFYWYRQILGQKVEFLVSFYNNEISEKSEIFDDQFSVERPDGSNFTLKIRSTKLEDSAMYFCASSRYNEQFFGPGTRLTVL.

The chain carries TRBV5-6 and TRBJ1-3, with D possibly being TRBD1 (5 bases). The CDR3 length is 14 residues. V lost 2 bases, J lost 4 bases, and 10 bases lay in between. Germline V gives CDR1 SGHDT, CDR2 YYEEEE. The chain's CDR3 is CASSFRDGGNTIYF. The CDR3 DNA follows: TGTGCCAGCAGCTTCCGGGACGGAGGAAACACCATATATTTT.

The V call is TRBV6-1, the J call TRBJ1-1; a weak D match, TRBD1 (6 bases). CDR3 length equals 13 residues. Germline CDR1 MNHNS, CDR2 SASEGT. V lost 6 bases and J lost 3, with 11 bases in between. This CDR3 is CASSRGSHTEAFF. CDR3 DNA sequence: TGTGCCAGCAGCAGGGGATCCCACACTGAAGCTTTCTTT.

The sample holds one count of this clone. The V gene is TRBV10-3, the J gene TRBJ1-3, with 7 bases fitting TRBD1. Germline assignment: CDR1 ENHRY and CDR2 SYGVKD. This CDR3 is built from 13 residues. The trim removed 6 bases at V and 3 bases at J, leaving 2 bases unmatched. CDR3 sequence: CAIRTGSGNTIYF. CDR3 coding DNA: TGTGCCATCAGGACAGGGAGTGGAAACACCATATATTTT.

This chain joins TRBV19 and TRBJ1-4; TRBD1 agrees at 7 bases. The CDR3 contains 15 residues. Losses at the gene ends were 5 bases for V and 7 bases for J; bases not matched to a gene: 10. CDR1 and CDR2 from the germline V gene are LNHDA and SQIVND (reference sequence). CDR3 amino acids: CASSWDRSSSEKLFF. The CDR3 DNA follows: TGTGCCAGTAGTTGGGACAGAAGTTCTTCTGAAAAACTGTTTTTT. Full variable domain (missing parts from reference TRBV19 and TRBJ1-4): DGGITQSPKYLFRKEGQNVTLSCEQNLNHDAMYWYRQDPGQGLRLIYYSQIVNDFQKGDIAEGYSVSREKKESFPLTVTSAQKNPTAFYLCASSWDRSSSEKLFFGSGTQLSVL.

Of note for this clone: This sample also contains other DNA sequences that code for the same CDR3. V usage is TRBV7-2 and J usage is TRBJ1-6, with D unclear. The CDR3 has 14 residues. V lost 1 base and J lost 4, with 5 bases in between. Germline V CDR1 and CDR2: SGHTA, FQGNSA. This CDR3 is CASSLDGYNSPLHF. CDR3 bases: TGTGCCAGCAGCTTAGACGGATATAATTCACCCCTCCACTTT.

The chain combines TRBV30 with TRBJ1-4; no reliable D call. Germline V gene data show CDR1 as GTSNPN and CDR2 as SVGIG (reference sequence). The CDR3 is made up of 14 amino acids. V lost 0 bases, J lost 7 bases, and 12 bases lay in between. The CDR3: CAWSVTGVGEKLFF. The CDR3 DNA is TGTGCCTGGAGTGTAACCGGGGTTGGTGAAAAACTGTTTTTT.

The J gene is TRBJ2-1, the V gene TRBV7-9; D is possibly TRBD1 or TRBD2 (6 bases each). V lost 5 bases and J 1 base, leaving 9 bases between the germline ends. Germline CDR1 SEHNR, CDR2 FQNEAQ (reference sequence). CDR3 length: 14 amino acids. The CDR3 bases are TGTGCCAGCAGCCGAGGGGGGTCCTACAATGAGCAGTTCTTC. Translation gives CASSRGGSYNEQFF.

This rearrangement joins TRBV19 to TRBJ2-3; 7 positions agree with TRBD2. Germline CDR1 reads LNHDA; CDR2 reads SQIVND (reference sequence). The V and J ends lost 10 bases and 6 bases, in that order; junction bases with no gene match: 7. CDR3 length: 12 residues. DNA for the CDR3: TGTGCCACTTTTACCGGGGGGGATACGCAGTATTTT. Its translation: CATFTGGDTQYF.

The chain employs TRBV4-1 and TRBJ2-4; D tentatively fits TRBD1 or TRBD2 (5 bases each). V was cut by 3 bases and J by 0 bases, with 12 bases left in between. The germline gives CDR1 MGHRA, CDR2 YSYEKL. The CDR3 length is 16 residues. The CDR3 is CASSQIRDGAKNIQYF. CDR3 DNA: TGCGCCAGCAGCCAGATCCGGGACGGAGCCAAAAACATTCAGTACTTC.